A selection of T cell receptor beta chains follows, all from one sample in a study of beta chain features in type 1 diabetes. Sequenced by immunoSEQ multiplex PCR; TCRdb stores in-frame clones only, minus some. The sample includes approximately 60,000 clones, 52% seen only once; the top ten take 2% to 3%. Input material: Tregs from blood. Receptors originate from a woman aged 40 to 50 with type 1 diabetes. Each CDR3 is given with its conserved first and last residue. D genes are given only for firm matches. Clone size is not always given. Where it is, it says once, few, many or a class for expanded clones.

NA TRBJ1-1 few TRBV5-5 CASSLNPGLNTEAFF TGTGCCAGCAGCTTGAACCCGGGGTTGAACACTGAAGCTTTCTTT
TRBD1 TRBJ1-1 NA TRBV20-1 CSARGQYEAFF TGCAGTGCTAGGGGACAGTATGAAGCTTTCTTT
TRBD2 TRBJ2-1 few TRBV4-1 CASSSSSGAFYNEQFF TGCGCCAGCAGCTCGTCTAGCGGGGCCTTCTACAATGAGCAGTTCTTC
TRBD2 TRBJ2-7 few TRBV28 CASSTSGRAGYEQYF TGTGCCAGCAGTACTAGCGGGAGGGCCGGGTACGAGCAGTACTTC
NA TRBJ2-5 NA TRBV7-2 CASSLSAGTLGETQYF TGTGCCAGCAGCTTGTCGGCGGGGACCCTCGGGGAGACCCAGTACTTC
TRBD2 TRBJ2-5 once TRBV7-3 CASSLTFGASGKETQYF TGTGCCAGCAGCTTAACGTTCGGTGCTAGCGGCAAAGAGACCCAGTACTTC
NA TRBJ1-6 NA TRBV5-1 CASSLGPDYNSPLHF TGCGCCAGCAGCTTGGGGCCAGACTATAATTCACCCCTCCACTTT
TRBD1 TRBJ1-6 NA TRBV6-6 CASSSSGTGLYSPLHF TGTGCCAGCAGTTCATCCGGGACAGGGTTATATTCACCCCTCCACTTT
NA TRBJ1-2 few TRBV28 CASSLRRSEGYTF TGTGCCAGCAGTTTACGGCGTTCGGAGGGCTACACCTTC
TRBD1 TRBJ1-3 NA TRBV5-4 CASSPAPRGWTGNTIYF TGTGCCAGCAGTCCCGCTCCCAGGGGGTGGACTGGAAACACCATATATTTT
TRBD1 TRBJ2-4 NA TRBV28 CASSLDRGQILAKNIQYF TGTGCCAGCAGCTTGGACAGGGGACAAATTCTAGCCAAAAACATTCAGTACTTC
TRBD1 TRBJ2-3 NA TRBV5-6 CASSFGQGTDTQYF TGTGCCAGCAGCTTTGGACAGGGGACAGATACGCAGTATTTT
NA TRBJ1-2 NA TRBV28 CASRIAGKDTGYTF TGTGCCAGCAGGATCGCAGGGAAAGATACTGGCTACACCTTC
NA TRBJ1-1 NA TRBV7-9 CASSPGQNTEAFF TGTGCCAGCAGCCCGGGACAGAACACTGAAGCTTTCTTT
NA TRBJ1-1 once TRBV14 CASSLHRNTEAFF TGTGCCAGCAGCCTTCACAGGAACACTGAAGCTTTCTTT
NA TRBJ2-2 NA TRBV30 CAWSLQGSGELFF TGTGCCTGGAGTCTCCAGGGGAGCGGGGAGCTGTTTTTT
NA TRBJ2-2 NA TRBV5-1 CASSLTGVSTGELFF TGCGCCAGCAGCTTGACGGGGGTGAGCACCGGGGAGCTGTTTTTT
NA TRBJ2-2 few TRBV6-1 CASTSPGFSGELFF TGTGCCAGCACTTCCCCAGGGTTTAGCGGGGAGCTGTTTTTT
NA TRBJ2-7 NA TRBV6-6 CASSSRVGRDEQYF TGTGCCAGCAGTTCGCGCGTGGGGCGAGACGAGCAGTACTTC
NA TRBJ2-2 few TRBV6-5 CAGTSSRNTGELFF TGTGCCGGTACTAGCTCGAGAAACACCGGGGAGCTGTTTTTT
NA TRBJ2-7 few TRBV7-9 CASSGSGTYEQYF TGTGCCAGCAGTGGTTCAGGGACCTACGAGCAGTACTTC
TRBD2 TRBJ2-1 few TRBV29-1 CSVEKASGAYNEQFF TGCAGCGTTGAGAAGGCTAGCGGGGCCTACAATGAGCAGTTCTTC
NA TRBJ2-2 NA TRBV5-1 CASSPQGTGELFF TGCGCCAGCAGCCCACAGGGCACAGGGGAGCTGTTTTTT